This T cell receptor (beta chain) was sequenced during a study of T cells after yellow fever vaccination. About the research overall: Preparation of the low-cell-number fractions used SMART-Seq v4 Ultra Low Input.

Germline CDR1 is LNHDA and CDR2 is SQIVND (reference sequence). Trimming took 5 bases from V and 0 from J, leaving 5 bases between them. The CDR3 is 14 residues long. About this clonotype: What it recognizes is unknown.

Production of TCR cDNA was by 5'RACE template switching, which also added a universal primer site and UMIs. A single record per CDR3 protein comes from TCRdb applying MiXCR to the 5' RACE reads. This table holds approximately 170,000 distinct CDR3 sequences, about 10% found once. Study-wide results and caveats: Post-booster repertoires contained most primary-vaccination clones again (96% CD4, around 88% CD8). A minor fraction of clonotypes spanned both CD4 and CD8 compartments.

The sample consisted of CD8+ T cells sorted from PBMCs, taken 15 days after the yellow fever booster vaccination. The TCR sequence derives from a man aged 18-30 years who received the YFV17D yellow fever vaccine. The chain joins TRBV19 to TRBJ2-6, with no clear D. In nucleotides, the CDR3 is TGTGCCAGTAGTCACTTCTCTGGGGCCAACGTCCTGACTTTC. The encoded protein is CASSHFSGANVLTF.